This TCR beta chain was recovered during a study of blood T cell repertoires in COVID-19. Study-wide background: Specimens from acute and convalescent COVID-19 originated in the United States, Italy and Spain.

The CDR3 covers 15 residues. In germline, CDR1 is MNHNS, CDR2 SASEGT. Trimming stripped 0 bases from V and 6 bases from J, with 14 bases between. The study drew participants aged about 18 to 89 years from around 24 US areas. Each participant's cohort was designated according to participant-reported clinical history. In the authors' workflow: The assay estimated nucleated cells by amplifying reference gene primers. Some clones are missing from TCRdb's copy, which holds only in-frame ones; the method was immunoSEQ multiplex PCR. From that table come the V and J calls and clone size; the DNA was used to work out D and trimming. The table includes around 250,000 clones, approximately 85% detected once.

The specimen sequenced was PBMCs or T cells enriched from blood (not recorded which). The clonotype originates from a woman in her 50s who had recovered from COVID-19. V is TRBV6-1 and J is TRBJ1-1; D possibly corresponds to TRBD1 (5 bases). The DNA of the CDR3 is TGTGCCAGCAGTGAAGCAATACAACAGGCCGCTGAAGCTTTCTTT. It is translated as CASSEAIQQAAEAFF.